The clone carrying this T cell receptor (beta chain) was recorded once. Germline V lookup: CDR1 MNHEY, CDR2 SMNVEV (reference sequence). CDR3 size: 14 residues. V was trimmed by 3 bases and J by 0 bases, leaving 6 bases between them. As originally analysed: Reference gene primers were amplified, and this amplification served to estimate nucleated cell counts. Assay: immunoSEQ multiplex PCR; the TCRdb copy retains only in-frame clones and omits some. V and J calls and clone size are given by that table; D and trimming were obtained from the DNA. This sample has about 250,000 clones, with around 88% found just once. The data are from a study of blood T cell repertoires in COVID-19. Study as a whole: COVID-19 samples from acute and convalescent phases originated in the United States, Italy and Spain.

Cohorts were based on clinical histories the participants reported. The recovered donors of Cohort 3 showed two negative PCRs, clearance, or symptom resolution. This chain connects TRBV27 to TRBJ2-1; D ambiguous. This receptor was identified in a man aged 35-49 years who had recovered from COVID-19. Sequencing was performed on PBMCs or T cells enriched from blood (not recorded which). CDR3 sequence: CASSFLSSYNEQFF. CDR3 in DNA: TGTGCCAGCAGTTTTCTCAGCTCCTACAATGAGCAGTTCTTC.